The present T cell receptor beta chain was sequenced within a study of blood T cell repertoires in COVID-19 (dated by TCRdb to between 2020 and 2021). For the wider study: Collaborator samples came from the United States, Italy and Spain and covered acute and convalescent phases of COVID-19. The prospective study material was composed of cDNA or gDNA derived from T cells, B-cell-depleted T cells, or PBMCs. The dataset comprised deeply sampled blood TCRbeta repertoires from subjects exposed to, actively infected with, or recovered from COVID-19. A freely available public database, intended as a resource for researchers studying the immune response to SARS-CoV-2, is where the repertoires were released. Samples came from the ongoing ImmuneRACE study (first 160 participants) plus 1,254 subjects from 6 global collaborators. Sample metadata almost always included a de-identified subject ID, COVID-19 status, age in years and sex. Where available, HLA class I and class II types were obtained from metadata supplied by the sample provider rather than from assay-based typing. Overall study outcomes, separate from this receptor: Clinical and demographic metadata were provided uncurated, with the amount varying by source and participant.

TCRbeta CDR3 regions were amplified from genomic DNA by means of the immunoSEQ Assay, a bias-controlled multiplex PCR. Under the source paper's analysis protocol: The number of nucleated cells in each sample was estimated by amplification of reference gene primers within the assay. Sequence reads were collapsed and filtered to measure the absolute abundance of every unique TCRbeta CDR3 rearrangement. For each sample, productive Simpson clonality was calculated as the square root of Simpson's diversity index across productive rearrangements. As stored in TCRdb, this immuneACCESS dataset retains in-frame rearrangements with V and J assigned. A fraction of the clones does not appear; measured against another copy, unresolved V genes explain less than half of the discrepancy, and the remainder lacks a known reason. The V and J calls and clone size were taken over from that table, and D and trimming were inferred from the DNA. Across this sample there are 300,000 to 350,000 clones, with around 87% seen only once. The biggest ten clones account for about 4.5% of the sample.

Participants in the prospective study were enrolled through a virtual design, were aged roughly 18 to 100 years, and lived in roughly 24 United States geographic areas. In the prospective study, participants were assigned to cohorts based on the clinical history participants reported in a screening survey and a study questionnaire. Each participant in the prospective study had whole blood, serum and a nasopharyngeal or oropharyngeal swab collected by mobile phlebotomists. Participants in the prospective study had the option to provide additional blood draws and questionnaires over an approximately two-month period. Prospective study blood samples were shipped either frozen or at room temperature before DNA extraction. V is cut by 2 bases and J by 6 bases, and the space between the germline ends is 19 bases. The CDR3 has 16 amino acids, counting the end cysteine and phenylalanine. Only the CDR3 region is kept as DNA, spanning 48 bases read in frame from base 1. CDR1 is given as SEHNR and CDR2 as FQNEAQ, both from the germline V gene (reference sequence).

As concerns this clone: Its cognate antigen has yet to be identified. No quality values exist for individual bases; no much larger clone is one base distant.

The chain is encoded by TRBV7-9 joined to TRBJ1-1; the D segment cannot be called with confidence. The sequencing sample was made of PBMCs or T cells enriched from blood (not recorded which). This receptor was taken from a young woman with acute COVID-19. The base sequence is TGTGCCAGCAGCTTAAGGGCGGACTGGGGTTTTTCTGAAGCTTTCTTT. This yields the protein CASSLRADWGFSEAFF.